This T cell receptor (beta chain) was retrieved from a study of blood T cell repertoires in COVID-19. Study background: Samples representing acute and convalescent COVID-19 were sourced from the United States, Italy and Spain. The cDNA or gDNA used as material had been derived from T cells, B-cell-depleted T cells, or PBMCs.

V was shortened by 0 bases and J by 0 bases, with 19 bases between the two germline ends. The CDR3 extends over 19 amino acids. Original methodology: Estimation of nucleated cell counts was performed using reference gene primer amplification. Generated by immunoSEQ multiplex PCR, the TCRdb table keeps only in-frame clones and is missing some. The DNA gave D and trimming, while V, J and clone size come from that table. The table includes around 220,000 clones, about 86% detected once. Specimen: peripheral blood. The source of this sequence is a woman aged 50 to 60 with acute or convalescent COVID-19. The rearrangement joins TRBV23-1 to TRBJ2-3; a possible D gene is TRBD2 (6 bases). TRBV23-1 is placed among ORFs of uncertain function. CDR3 sequence reads: CASSQSGGASGPSTDTQYF. CDR3 nucleotides: TGCGCCAGCAGTCAATCGGGCGGAGCGAGCGGGCCGAGCACAGATACGCAGTATTTT.